This TCR beta chain was recovered during a study of T cell responses to AZD1222 COVID-19 vaccine. Study-level background: Investigators merged groups given second doses at roughly 4 or roughly 12 weeks. General study points: Spike-wide coverage was observed for vaccine-associated CD4 TCRs, with dominant responses at 160-218 and 743-854. White British ancestry dominated among donors, who included more females, and clonal diversity was possibly underestimated.

Of note for this clone: No antigen is known for it.

Germline CDR1 reads MGHDK; CDR2 reads SYGVNS. Unmatched junction bases numbered 7, after V lost 6 bases and J lost 2 bases. This CDR3 region has 16 residues. Using immunoSEQ multiplex PCR, the repertoire was profiled, and TCRdb retains in-frame clones only, with some absent. The sample has 110,000 to 150,000 clones, 93% seen once. The clonotype originates from an adult in good health. This chain connects TRBV25-1 to TRBJ2-5; 12 bases are shared with TRBD2. The material was peripheral blood, obtained on day 0 of AZD1222 vaccination. The CDR3 DNA follows: TGTGCCAGCAGCCGACTAGCGGGAGAGATGCAAGAGACCCAGTACTTC. It translates to CASSRLAGEMQETQYF.